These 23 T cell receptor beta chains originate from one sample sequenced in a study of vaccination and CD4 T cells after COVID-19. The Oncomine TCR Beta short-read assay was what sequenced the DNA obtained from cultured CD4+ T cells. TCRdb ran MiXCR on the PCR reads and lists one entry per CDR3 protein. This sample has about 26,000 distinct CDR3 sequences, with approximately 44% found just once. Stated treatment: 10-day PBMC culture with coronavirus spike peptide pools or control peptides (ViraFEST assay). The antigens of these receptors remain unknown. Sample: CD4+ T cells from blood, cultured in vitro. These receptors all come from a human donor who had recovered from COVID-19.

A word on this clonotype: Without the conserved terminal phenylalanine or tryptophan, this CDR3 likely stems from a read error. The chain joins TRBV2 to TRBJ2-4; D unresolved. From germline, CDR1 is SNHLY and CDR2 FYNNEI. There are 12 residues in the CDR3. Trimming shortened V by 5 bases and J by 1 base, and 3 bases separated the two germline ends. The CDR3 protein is CASSRAKNIQYL. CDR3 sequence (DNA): TGTGCCAGCAGTAGGGCCAAAAACATTCAGTACCTC.

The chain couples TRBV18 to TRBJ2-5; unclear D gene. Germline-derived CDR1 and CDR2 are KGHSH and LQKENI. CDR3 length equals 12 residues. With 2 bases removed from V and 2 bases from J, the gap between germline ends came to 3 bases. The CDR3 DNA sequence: TGTGCCAGCTCACCAGAGCAAGAGACCCAGTACTTC. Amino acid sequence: CASSPEQETQYF.

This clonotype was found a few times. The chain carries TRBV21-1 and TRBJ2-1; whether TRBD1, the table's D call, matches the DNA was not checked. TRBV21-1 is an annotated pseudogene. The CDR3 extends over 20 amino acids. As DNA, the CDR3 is TGTGCCAGCAGCCCCGCTGGGGACAGGGAACCTTGTAGCTCCTACAATGAGCAGTTCTTC. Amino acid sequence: CASSPAGDREPCSSYNEQFF.

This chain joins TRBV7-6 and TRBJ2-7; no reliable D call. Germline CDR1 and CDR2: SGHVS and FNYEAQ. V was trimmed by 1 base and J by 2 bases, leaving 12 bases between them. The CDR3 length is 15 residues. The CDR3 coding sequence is TGTGCCAGCAGCTTAGGCCCGCTTACAGCCTACGAGCAGTACTTC. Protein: CASSLGPLTAYEQYF.

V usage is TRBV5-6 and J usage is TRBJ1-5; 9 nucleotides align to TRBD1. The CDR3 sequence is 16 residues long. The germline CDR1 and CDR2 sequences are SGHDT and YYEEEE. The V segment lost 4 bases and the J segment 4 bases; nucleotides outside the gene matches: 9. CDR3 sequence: CASSPSGQGENQPQHF. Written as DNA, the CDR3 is TGTGCCAGCAGCCCATCGGGACAGGGTGAGAATCAGCCCCAGCATTTT.

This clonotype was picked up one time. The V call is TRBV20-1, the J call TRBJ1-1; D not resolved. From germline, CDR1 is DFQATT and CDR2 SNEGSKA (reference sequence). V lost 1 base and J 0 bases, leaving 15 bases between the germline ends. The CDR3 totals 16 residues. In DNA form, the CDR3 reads TGCAGTGCTAGAGGCATTCTGTCGGACCTGAACACTGAAGCTTTCTTT. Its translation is CSARGILSDLNTEAFF.

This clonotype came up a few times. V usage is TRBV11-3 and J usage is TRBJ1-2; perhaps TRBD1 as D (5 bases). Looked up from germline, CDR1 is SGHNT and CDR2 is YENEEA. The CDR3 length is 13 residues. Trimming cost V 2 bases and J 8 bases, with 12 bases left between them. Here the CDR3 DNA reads TGTGCCAGCAGCTTAAGGGAACAGGAGGGCTACACCTTC. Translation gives CASSLREQEGYTF.

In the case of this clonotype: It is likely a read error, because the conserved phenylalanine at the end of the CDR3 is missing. The CDR3 reads CASSLTGSPEAFS. In nucleotides, the CDR3 is TGTGCCAGCAGCCTGACAGGGTCGCCTGAAGCTTTCTCT. The gene calls are TRBV6-1 and TRBJ1-1; the match to TRBD1 covers 7 bases. The CDR3 has 13 residues. Unmatched junction bases numbered 7, after V lost 6 bases and J lost 6 bases. Germline values: CDR1 MNHNS, CDR2 SASEGT.

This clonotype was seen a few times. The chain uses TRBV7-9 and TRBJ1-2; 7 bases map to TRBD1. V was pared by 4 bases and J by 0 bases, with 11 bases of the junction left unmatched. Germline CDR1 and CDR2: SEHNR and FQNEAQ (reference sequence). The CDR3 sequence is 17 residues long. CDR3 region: CASSSPIRDSSNYGYTF. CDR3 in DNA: TGTGCCAGCAGCTCCCCTATTCGGGACAGCTCTAACTATGGCTACACCTTC.

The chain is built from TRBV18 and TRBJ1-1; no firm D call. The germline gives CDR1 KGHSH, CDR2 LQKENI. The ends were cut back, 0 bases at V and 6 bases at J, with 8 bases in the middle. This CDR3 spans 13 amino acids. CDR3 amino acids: CASSPPGSPEAFF. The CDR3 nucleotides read TGTGCCAGCTCACCACCGGGATCCCCTGAAGCTTTCTTT.

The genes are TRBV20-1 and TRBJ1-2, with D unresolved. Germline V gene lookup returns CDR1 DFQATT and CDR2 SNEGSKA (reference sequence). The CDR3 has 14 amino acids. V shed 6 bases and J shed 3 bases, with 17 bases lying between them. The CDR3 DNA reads TGCAGTGCCCCCCTACGGGCCTTTGACTATGGCTACACCTTC. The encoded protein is CSAPLRAFDYGYTF.

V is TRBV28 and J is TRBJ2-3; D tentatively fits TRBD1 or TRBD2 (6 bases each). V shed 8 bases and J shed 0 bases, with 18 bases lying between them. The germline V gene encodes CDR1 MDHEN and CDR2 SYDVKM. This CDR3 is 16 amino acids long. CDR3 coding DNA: TGTGCCAGCTGGGGGGCCGGACTAACAAGCACAGATACGCAGTATTTT. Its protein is CASWGAGLTSTDTQYF.

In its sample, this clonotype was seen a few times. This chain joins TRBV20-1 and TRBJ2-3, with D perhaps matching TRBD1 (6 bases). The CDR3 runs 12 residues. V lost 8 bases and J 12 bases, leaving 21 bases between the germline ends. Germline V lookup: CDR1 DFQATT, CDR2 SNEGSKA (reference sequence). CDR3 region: CSPNTSDRKQYF. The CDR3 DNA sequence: TGCAGTCCTAATACCTCAGACAGGAAACAGTATTTT.

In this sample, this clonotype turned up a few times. CDR3 nucleotide sequence: TGTGCCAGCAGCCAAGGGGCCAACTATGGCTACACCTTC. As protein: CASSQGANYGYTF. This rearrangement joins TRBV14 to TRBJ1-2; the D is unclear. Germline CDR1 is SGHDN and CDR2 is FVKESK. Deletions cut 1 base from V and 2 bases from J, with 5 bases between. This CDR3 comprises 13 residues.

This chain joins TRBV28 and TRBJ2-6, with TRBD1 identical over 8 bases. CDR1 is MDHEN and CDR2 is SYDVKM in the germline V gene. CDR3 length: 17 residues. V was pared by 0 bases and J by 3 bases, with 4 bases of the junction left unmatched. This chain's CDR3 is CASSLWQGASGANVLTF. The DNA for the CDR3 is TGTGCCAGCAGTTTATGGCAGGGGGCGAGTGGGGCCAACGTCCTGACTTTC.

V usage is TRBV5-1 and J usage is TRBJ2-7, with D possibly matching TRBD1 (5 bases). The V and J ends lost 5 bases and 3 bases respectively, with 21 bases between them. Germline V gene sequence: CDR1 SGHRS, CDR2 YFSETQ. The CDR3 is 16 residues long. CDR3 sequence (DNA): TGCGCCAGCAGATTTAAAGGGGAAAGGGTAGACTACGAGCAGTACTTC. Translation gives CASRFKGERVDYEQYF.

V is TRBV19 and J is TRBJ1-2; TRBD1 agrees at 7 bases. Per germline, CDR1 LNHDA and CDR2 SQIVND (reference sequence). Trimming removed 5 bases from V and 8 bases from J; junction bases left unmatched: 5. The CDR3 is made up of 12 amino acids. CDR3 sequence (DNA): TGTGCCAGTAGTGCCGGACAGGCCGGCTACACCTTC. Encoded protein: CASSAGQAGYTF.

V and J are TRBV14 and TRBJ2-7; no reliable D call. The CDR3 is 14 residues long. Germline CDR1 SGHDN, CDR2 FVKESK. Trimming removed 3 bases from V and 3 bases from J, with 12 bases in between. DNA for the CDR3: TGTGCCAGCAGCCAGGGGATCGGATTCTACGAGCAGTACTTC. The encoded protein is CASSQGIGFYEQYF.

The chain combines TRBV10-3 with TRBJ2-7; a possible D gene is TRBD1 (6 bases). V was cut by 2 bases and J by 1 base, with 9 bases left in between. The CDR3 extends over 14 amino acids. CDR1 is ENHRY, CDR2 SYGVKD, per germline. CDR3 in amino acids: CAISEETGSYEQYF. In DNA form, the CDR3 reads TGTGCCATCAGTGAGGAAACAGGGTCCTACGAGCAGTACTTC.

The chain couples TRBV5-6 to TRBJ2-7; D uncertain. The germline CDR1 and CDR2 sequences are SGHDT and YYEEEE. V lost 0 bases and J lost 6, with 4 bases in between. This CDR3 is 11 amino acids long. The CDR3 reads CASSLGPEQYF. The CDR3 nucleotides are TGTGCCAGCAGCTTGGGACCCGAGCAGTACTTC.

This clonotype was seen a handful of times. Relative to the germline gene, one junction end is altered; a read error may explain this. The CDR3 nucleotides are TGTGCCAGCAGCCTAGCCCAAGAGACCCAGTACTTC. This encodes CASSLAQETQYF. This chain joins TRBV7-9 and TRBJ2-5, with a tentative D call TRBD2 (5 bases). The germline V gene encodes CDR1 SEHNR and CDR2 FQNEAQ (reference sequence). This CDR3 is built from 12 residues.

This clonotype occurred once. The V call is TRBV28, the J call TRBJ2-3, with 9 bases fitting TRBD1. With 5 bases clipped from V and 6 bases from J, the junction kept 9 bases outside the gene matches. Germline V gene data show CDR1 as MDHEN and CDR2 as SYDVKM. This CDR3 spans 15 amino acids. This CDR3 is CASSTPGQGPDTQYF. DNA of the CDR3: TGTGCCAGCAGTACTCCGGGACAGGGTCCGGATACGCAGTATTTT.

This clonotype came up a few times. CDR3 sequence (DNA): TGTGCCAGCAGTGACTCGCGGGGTCGGAACTGGGCCGGGGAGCTGTTTTTT. It yields the protein CASSDSRGRNWAGELFF. V gene TRBV6-4 combines with J gene TRBJ2-2, with a weak D call TRBD2 (6 bases). CDR3 length equals 17 residues. The V end was cut by 0 bases, the J end by 6 bases, with 17 bases between. Germline assignment: CDR1 MRHNA and CDR2 SNTAGT.